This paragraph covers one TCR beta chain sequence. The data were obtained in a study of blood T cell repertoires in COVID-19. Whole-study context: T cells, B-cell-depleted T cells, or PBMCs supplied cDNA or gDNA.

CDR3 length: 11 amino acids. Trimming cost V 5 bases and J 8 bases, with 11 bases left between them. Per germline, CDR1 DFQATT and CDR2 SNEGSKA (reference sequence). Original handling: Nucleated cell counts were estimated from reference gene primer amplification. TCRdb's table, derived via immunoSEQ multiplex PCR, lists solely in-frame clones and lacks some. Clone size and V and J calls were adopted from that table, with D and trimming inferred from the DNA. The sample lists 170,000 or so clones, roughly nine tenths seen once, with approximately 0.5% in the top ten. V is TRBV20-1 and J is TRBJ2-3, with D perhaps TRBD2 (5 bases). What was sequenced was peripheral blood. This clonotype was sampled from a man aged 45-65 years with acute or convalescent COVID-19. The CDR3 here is CSAGERFTQYF. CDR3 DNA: TGCAGTGCTGGCGAGCGGTTTACGCAGTATTTT.